The next 25 T cell receptor beta chains were all read from a single sample in a study of T cell clonality in common variable immunodeficiency. The repertoire was sequenced with immunoSEQ multiplex PCR; TCRdb's copy has only in-frame clones and lacks some. The sample presents about 50,000 clones, none singletons. The source material was peripheral blood mononuclear cells. Receptors originate from a person aged 18-70 years in good health.

This clone was detected many times. Sequencing ends 3 residues short of the CDR3 end; the germline J gene provides the rest. This chain joins TRBV19 and TRBJ1-5; TRBD1 is a possible D gene (6 bases). The germline V gene encodes CDR1 LNHDA and CDR2 SQIVND (reference sequence). Deletions cut 7 bases from V and 1 base from J, with 14 bases between. The CDR3 loop spans 15 amino acids. The CDR3: CASTGLDRSNQPQHF. The sequenced part of the CDR3 DNA is TGTGCCAGTACTGGACTCGACAGGAGCAATCAGCCC.

This clone was detected ten times or more. The DNA ends 3 residues before the CDR3 does, and the rest of the CDR3 is filled in from the germline J gene. This chain links TRBV2 with TRBJ1-2, with D uncertain. This CDR3 spans 11 amino acids. Germline CDR1 reads SNHLY; CDR2 reads FYNNEI. Incomplete CDR3 DNA: TGTGCCAGCAGTGAATACAGAGGC. It is translated as CASSEYRG. From start to end, the CDR3 is CASSEYRGYTF.

In this sample, this clone turned up many times. The read ends 3 residues shy of where the CDR3 ends; the end is completed using the germline J gene. This chain connects TRBV5-6 to TRBJ2-2; no definite D call. Germline-derived CDR1 and CDR2 are SGHDT and YYEEEE. The CDR3 has 13 amino acids. The V gene lost 3 bases and the J gene lost 6 bases, with 9 bases spanning the gap. CDR3 sequence reads: CASSSYMAGELFF. The CDR3 DNA, read in part, is TGTGCCAGCAGCTCTTACATGGCCGGGGAG.

This clone came up many times. The read finishes 3 residues shy of the CDR3 end, and the germline J gene is used to complete it. The rearrangement joins TRBV5-1 to TRBJ2-3; a possible D gene is TRBD2 (6 bases). The ends were cut back, 3 bases at V and 6 bases at J, with 14 bases in the middle. The CDR3 covers 14 residues. Germline V gene lookup returns CDR1 SGHRS and CDR2 YFSETQ. The sequenced CDR3 bases are TGCGCCAGCAGCTCCACAGTGGAGGGGGATACG. The encoded protein is CASSSTVEGDT. The entire CDR3 sequence reads CASSSTVEGDTQYF.

This clone has a count of ten or more. The read halts 3 residues ahead of the CDR3 end, with the missing end drawn from the germline J gene. This sequence joins TRBV20-1 and TRBJ2-2; 8 bases are shared with TRBD2. This CDR3 has 13 amino acids. Germline V gives CDR1 DFQATT, CDR2 SNEGSKA (reference sequence). J was trimmed by 6 bases and V by 5 bases; bases with no gene match: 5. The DNA read from the CDR3 is TGCAGTGCTCCGGGACTAGGGCCCGGGGAG. It translates to CSAPGLGPGE. In full, the CDR3 reads CSAPGLGPGELFF.

This clone was detected ten times or more. The DNA ends 3 residues before the CDR3 does, and the rest of the CDR3 is filled in from the germline J gene. This chain connects TRBV30 to TRBJ1-3; D not resolved. V was cut by 3 bases and J by 0 bases, with 3 bases left in between. CDR1 and CDR2 (germline): GTSNPN, SVGIG (reference sequence). The CDR3 has 12 residues. Partial CDR3 DNA: TGTGCCTGGAGCAGCTCTGGAAACACC. Its translation: CAWSSSGNT. Given in full, the CDR3 is CAWSSSGNTIYF.

This clone was observed many times. The read finishes 3 residues shy of the CDR3 end, and the germline J gene is used to complete it. The chain joins TRBV7-3 to TRBJ2-7, with 11 bases that match TRBD2. The V gene end was trimmed by 4 bases and the J gene end by 2 bases; junction bases not matched to a gene: 13. The CDR3 length is 18 residues. Germline CDR1 reads SGHTA; CDR2 reads FQGTGA. The CDR3 sequence: CASSYQPPGLAATYEQYF. The sequenced part of the CDR3 DNA is TGTGCCAGCAGCTACCAACCTCCGGGACTAGCGGCTACCTACGAG.

This clone was observed at least ten times. The read halts 3 residues ahead of the CDR3 end, with the missing end drawn from the germline J gene. The V call is TRBV20-1, the J call TRBJ2-5; 8 positions match TRBD2. The CDR3 has 15 amino acids. V dropped 3 bases and J dropped 5; count of bases not matched to a gene: 11. Per germline, CDR1 DFQATT and CDR2 SNEGSKA (reference sequence). The sequenced part of the CDR3 DNA is TGCAGTGCTAGTCCACTGACTAGCGCCACGGAGACC. Protein: CSASPLTSATET. The entire CDR3 is CSASPLTSATETQYF.

This clone was detected many times. The missing CDR3 end, 3 residues past where the read stops, is filled in from the germline J gene. This chain connects TRBV4-1 to TRBJ2-5; a weak D match, TRBD2 (6 bases). The ends were cut back, 0 bases at V and 7 bases at J, with 18 bases in the middle. Germline CDR1 MGHRA, CDR2 YSYEKL. CDR3 length: 16 amino acids. Incomplete CDR3 DNA: TGCGCCAGCAGCCAAGATCTGACTAGGGGTCGAGCGACC. Translating gives CASSQDLTRGRAT. The whole CDR3 sequence reads CASSQDLTRGRATQYF.

This clone appeared many times. CDR3 protein: CASSAGTGGGSEKLFF. The CDR3 bases that were read are TGCGCCAGCAGCGCAGGGACAGGGGGAGGTAGTGAAAAA. V and J are TRBV5-1 and TRBJ1-4, with TRBD1 matching over 11 bases. The read falls 3 residues short of the CDR3 end, and the missing part is taken from the germline J gene. J lost 7 bases, V lost 4 bases, and 9 bases had no gene match. The CDR3 is 16 residues long. Germline V gene data show CDR1 as SGHRS and CDR2 as YFSETQ.

This clone was detected ten times or more. A junction boundary mismatches the germline segment, possibly from a read error. The read terminates 3 residues before the CDR3 end, so the remaining end is supplied by the germline J gene. The rearrangement joins TRBV7-7 to TRBJ2-1; tentative D call: TRBD2 (5 bases). Germline CDR1 SSHAT, CDR2 FNYEAQ (reference sequence). This CDR3 spans 14 amino acids. CDR3 DNA, as far as it was read: TGTGCTAGCAGCTTAGACGGGGTTTTGGATGAG. Its translation: CASSLDGVLDE. The whole CDR3 sequence is CASSLDGVLDEQFF.

This clone was recorded many times. The read falls 3 residues short of the CDR3 end, and the missing part is taken from the germline J gene. The rearrangement joins TRBV7-2 to TRBJ2-5; 8 bases match TRBD2. The CDR3 is 13 amino acids. Trimming took 5 bases from V and 4 from J; bases not matched to a gene: 3. Per the germline V gene, CDR1 is SGHTA and CDR2 is FQGNSA. CDR3 bases read: TGTGCCAGCAGCGGCGGGGGGTCAGAGACC. This sequence encodes CASSGGGSET. The whole CDR3 region reads CASSGGGSETQYF.

There are a few counts of this clone. Read sequence stops 3 residues before the CDR3 end, and the germline J gene provides the missing end. The chain carries TRBV19 and TRBJ2-1; 13 bases map to TRBD2. Germline V lookup: CDR1 LNHDA, CDR2 SQIVND (reference sequence). J gave up 8 bases and V 4 bases, and 11 bases lay outside the gene matches. The CDR3 totals 17 residues. CDR3 bases read: TGTGCCAGTAGTAACGGGAGGACTAGCGGGAGATCTGATGAG. It translates to CASSNGRTSGRSDE. The complete CDR3 reads CASSNGRTSGRSDEQFF. Variable domain in full (rest from reference TRBV19 and TRBJ2-1): DGGITQSPKYLFRKEGQNVTLSCEQNLNHDAMYWYRQDPGQGLRLIYYSQIVNDFQKGDIAEGYSVSREKKESFPLTVTSAQKNPTAFYLCASSNGRTSGRSDEQFFGPGTRLTVL.

This clone was detected many times. The read gets to within 3 residues of the CDR3 end, and the germline J gene fills in the rest. The rearrangement uses TRBV4-1 and TRBJ2-7, with D perhaps TRBD1 (5 bases). The V gene's germline CDR1 is MGHRA and CDR2 YSYEKL. This CDR3 contains 15 residues. Trimming pared 0 bases from V and 2 bases from J, leaving 11 bases between. The CDR3 DNA, read in part, is TGCGCCAGCAGCCAAGATATGCAGGGAACCTACGAG. This codes for CASSQDMQGTYE. The entire CDR3 is CASSQDMQGTYEQYF.

This clone was seen at least ten times. Coverage ceases 3 residues before the CDR3 finishes, and the germline J gene fills in the end. The J gene is TRBJ2-7, the V gene TRBV20-1, with D perhaps matching TRBD1 (6 bases). The V gene's germline CDR1 is DFQATT and CDR2 SNEGSKA (reference sequence). The CDR3 length is 13 residues. Trimming stripped 3 bases from V and 4 bases from J, with 13 bases between. CDR3 DNA, as far as it was read: TGCAGTGCTAGCCCAGCGACAGGATACGAG. Translation: CSASPATGYE. The complete CDR3 sequence is CSASPATGYEQYF.

This clone was recorded many times. The CDR3 extends 3 residues past the end of the read, so its final part is completed from the germline J gene. V is TRBV7-8 and J is TRBJ1-4; D call uncertain. V lost 3 bases and J lost 5, with 16 bases in between. This CDR3 is built from 16 residues. CDR1 is SGHVS, CDR2 FQNEAQ, per germline. The chain's CDR3 is CASSLAPDPGNEKLFF. The DNA read from the CDR3 is TGTGCCAGCAGCTTGGCCCCGGACCCGGGGAATGAAAAA.

The sample holds a few counts of this clone. The CDR3 end falls 3 residues outside the read, so it is completed with the germline J gene. The chain combines TRBV5-6 with TRBJ2-2; a possible D gene is TRBD2 (5 bases). The CDR3 contains 14 residues. V was cut by 7 bases and J by 2 bases, with 12 bases left in between. Germline V CDR1 and CDR2: SGHDT, YYEEEE. The CDR3 sequence is CASLLGGNTGELFF. CDR3 bases read: TGTGCCAGCCTCCTAGGAGGAAACACCGGGGAG.

This clone occurred many times. The sequence runs out 3 residues before the end of the CDR3; the remainder is reconstructed from the germline J gene. V and J are TRBV6-2 or TRBV6-3 and TRBJ2-1, with 11 bases matching TRBD2. Germline CDR1 is MNHEY and CDR2 is SVGEGT. Germline trimming cut 0 bases from V and 3 bases from J; bases unmatched to any gene: 4. CDR3 length: 17 residues. The CDR3 here is CASSYSPTSGVYNEQFF. The covered CDR3 bases are TGTGCCAGCAGTTACTCCCCGACTAGCGGGGTCTACAATGAG.

This clone has only a few counts. The CDR3 extends 3 residues past the end of the read, so its final part is completed from the germline J gene. The chain carries TRBV5-6 and TRBJ2-7, with TRBD1 matching 10 bases. CDR1 and CDR2 (germline): SGHDT, YYEEEE. The V and J ends lost 4 bases and 4 bases, in that order; junction bases with no gene match: 5. This CDR3 has 14 residues. Incomplete CDR3 DNA: TGTGCCAGCAGCCAGGGACAGGGGAGGTACGAG. It is translated as CASSQGQGRYE. The whole CDR3 region reads CASSQGQGRYEQYF.

This clone was counted many times. Read coverage stops 3 residues before the CDR3 terminus; the germline J gene supplies the remainder. The chain is built from TRBV19 and TRBJ2-7; 11 nucleotides line up with TRBD1. The CDR3 is made up of 12 amino acids. The germline V gene encodes CDR1 LNHDA and CDR2 SQIVND (reference sequence). After removal of 9 bases from V and 3 bases from J, the junction contained 1 base not matched to a gene. The CDR3 here is CASGTGGYEQYF. The CDR3 bases that were read are TGTGCCAGCGGGACAGGGGGCTACGAG.

This clone appeared many times. The sequenced fragment ends 3 residues before the CDR3 boundary, so the rest is inferred from the germline J gene. The J gene is TRBJ2-5, the V gene TRBV20-1; D is unresolved. Germline loops: CDR1 DFQATT, CDR2 SNEGSKA (reference sequence). The CDR3 is made up of 10 amino acids. With 6 bases removed from V and 2 bases from J, the gap between germline ends came to 4 bases. The CDR3 loop reads CSAPQETQYF. The part of the CDR3 DNA that was read is TGCAGTGCCCCGCAAGAGACC.

For this clone: The DNA ends 3 residues before the CDR3 does, and the rest of the CDR3 is filled in from the germline J gene. This chain links TRBV2 with TRBJ1-1; a possible D gene is TRBD1 (6 bases). V was cut by 4 bases and J by 5 bases, with 8 bases left in between. Germline CDR1 reads SNHLY; CDR2 reads FYNNEI. CDR3 length: 12 amino acids. The CDR3 bases that were read are TGTGCCAGCAGTGCAGGGGAAACTGAA. Translating gives CASSAGETE. The whole CDR3 protein reads CASSAGETEAFF.

There are many counts of this clone. The read ends 3 residues before the CDR3 terminus; that terminus is restored from the germline J gene. The V gene is TRBV5-1, the J gene TRBJ2-2; 13 bases line up with TRBD2. The CDR3 runs 18 residues. With V trimmed by 4 bases and J by 3 bases, 9 bases remained unmatched. Germline CDR1 is SGHRS and CDR2 is YFSETQ. The CDR3 sequence is CASSTILAGGPDTGELFF. The sequenced part of the CDR3 DNA is TGCGCCAGCAGCACCATACTAGCGGGAGGGCCTGACACCGGGGAG.

Note on this clone: The read terminates 3 residues ahead of where the CDR3 ends, so the germline J gene completes it. This sequence joins TRBV20-1 and TRBJ2-5; D may be TRBD2 (7 bases). Trimming took 7 bases from V and 5 from J, leaving 17 bases between them. In germline, CDR1 is DFQATT, CDR2 SNEGSKA (reference sequence). The CDR3 length is 13 residues. The CDR3 sequence is CSVVWGREETQYF. The sequenced CDR3 bases are TGCAGTGTGGTCTGGGGGCGGGAGGAGACC.

This clone has at least ten counts. The read terminates 3 residues ahead of where the CDR3 ends, so the germline J gene completes it. V usage is TRBV6-1 and J usage is TRBJ2-7; 15 bases map to TRBD2. After removal of 4 bases from V and 5 bases from J, the junction contained 3 bases not matched to a gene. CDR3 length: 15 amino acids. From germline, CDR1 is MNHNS and CDR2 SASEGT. CDR3 bases read: TGTGCCAGCAGTGTCCGGACTAGCGGGAGGGACGAG. It encodes CASSVRTSGRDE. The full CDR3 protein reads CASSVRTSGRDEQYF.